This T cell receptor beta chain comes out of a study of CD8 T cells in Susac syndrome. With random hexamers, reverse transcription was performed on about 0.5 to 1 ug of RNA. MiXCR, applied by TCRdb to the immunoSEQ multiplex PCR reads, yields one record per CDR3 protein. The table includes 150,000 to 200,000 distinct CDR3 sequences, roughly 95% detected once. The germline CDR1 and CDR2 sequences are SQVTM and ANQGSEA. The CDR3 runs to 11 residues. Trimming shortened V by 3 bases and J by 6 bases, and 8 bases separated the two germline ends. The material sequenced was CD4+ T cells from PBMCs. This chain connects TRBV29-1 to TRBJ1-2; TRBD1 might be the D (6 bases). The origin of this receptor is a human donor in good health. The CDR3 is CSVDRGNGYTF. DNA for the CDR3: TGCAGCGTTGACAGGGGTAATGGCTACACCTTC.